The 15 T cell receptor beta chains reported below all come from one sample, sequenced in a study of T cells in Graves' hyperthyroidism and ophthalmopathy. The investigators amplified TCR beta CDR3 regions from RNA transcripts. The primer set for the first-round RT-PCR of the TCR CDR3 was HTBI. MiXCR, applied by TCRdb to the multiplex PCR reads, yields one record per CDR3 protein. The sample includes a few hundred thousand distinct CDR3 sequences, less than 15% of them seen just once. Sequencing was carried out using blood. These receptors were taken from a woman aged 40-49 years with Graves' hyperthyroidism.

This clonotype has just a few counts. The chain links TRBV19 to TRBJ1-1; D call uncertain. V was pared by 3 bases and J by 4 bases, with 9 bases between. The germline gives CDR1 LNHDA, CDR2 SQIVND (reference sequence). The CDR3 is 13 residues long. CDR3 coding DNA: TGTGCCAGTAGTATGTCTGGAACCACTGAAGCTTTCTTT. Protein: CASSMSGTTEAFF.

This clonotype was counted ten times or more. The CDR3 loop reads CASRGTSANTGELFF. The DNA for the CDR3 is TGTGCCAGCAGGGGGACTAGCGCGAACACCGGGGAGCTGTTTTTT. This rearrangement joins TRBV6-1 to TRBJ2-2; 10 bases line up with TRBD2. V shed 6 bases and J 0 bases; nucleotides not matched to a gene: 1. This CDR3 is 15 amino acids long. Germline loops: CDR1 MNHNS, CDR2 SASEGT.

This rearrangement joins TRBV7-2 to TRBJ2-1; D ambiguous. With 2 bases removed from V and 9 bases from J, the gap between germline ends came to 8 bases. The CDR3 consists of 12 residues. In germline, CDR1 is SGHTA, CDR2 FQGNSA. The CDR3 here is CASSLIGAEQFF. In DNA, the CDR3 is TGTGCCAGCAGCTTAATCGGTGCTGAGCAGTTCTTC.

At least ten counts were recorded for this clonotype. The J gene is TRBJ1-2, the V gene TRBV6-1; 8 nucleotides align to TRBD1. Germline V gene data show CDR1 as MNHNS and CDR2 as SASEGT. J was trimmed by 8 bases and V by 0 bases; bases with no gene match: 11. The CDR3 extends over 16 amino acids. Here the CDR3 reads CASSEARQGKWEGYTF. The CDR3 nucleotides read TGTGCCAGCAGTGAAGCTCGACAGGGGAAATGGGAAGGCTACACCTTC.

This clonotype was observed once. The chain is built from TRBV5-1 and TRBJ1-5, with a possible D match to TRBD1 (5 bases). This CDR3 region has 16 residues. Deletions cut 1 base from V and 0 bases from J, with 11 bases between. Germline values: CDR1 SGHRS, CDR2 YFSETQ. CDR3 coding DNA: TGCGCCAGCAGCTTGTACGGGGGGGATAGCAATCAGCCCCAGCATTTT. It codes for CASSLYGGDSNQPQHF.

The chain couples TRBV28 to TRBJ1-2, with 9 bases identical to TRBD1. Trimming cost V 6 bases and J 4 bases; bases outside gene matches: 6. Germline V gives CDR1 MDHEN, CDR2 SYDVKM. This CDR3 has 14 residues. The CDR3 loop reads CASRAGTGTYGYTF. CDR3 nucleotide sequence: TGTGCCAGCAGAGCCGGGACAGGGACCTATGGCTACACCTTC.

This chain uses TRBV4-1 with TRBJ2-7, with 7 bases identical to TRBD1. CDR1 MGHRA and CDR2 YSYEKL come from the germline V gene. V was clipped by 0 bases and J by 3 bases; unmatched bases: 5. The CDR3 has 15 residues. CDR3 sequence reads: CASSQDTGQSYEQYF. Written as DNA, the CDR3 is TGCGCCAGCAGCCAAGACACGGGACAGAGCTACGAGCAGTACTTC.

This clonotype has at least ten counts. At one end, the junction sequence differs from germline, possibly due to a read error. The chain carries TRBV7-2 and TRBJ2-1; 7 bases are shared with TRBD2. Germline CDR1 and CDR2: SGHTA and FQGNSA. The CDR3 covers 16 residues. The CDR3 bases are TGTGCCAGCAGCTTAGGGTCTAGCGGACCCTACGATGAGCAGTTCTTC. Translating gives CASSLGSSGPYDEQFF. The whole variable domain, filled in from reference TRBV7-2 and TRBJ2-1, reads GAGVSQSPSNKVTEKGKDVELRCDPISGHTALYWYRQSLGQGLEFLIYFQGNSAPDKSGLPSDRFSAERTGGSVSTLTIQRTQQEDSAVYLCASSLGSSGPYDEQFFGPGTRLTVL.

This clonotype appeared many times. The J gene is TRBJ1-1, the V gene TRBV20-1, with TRBD1 matching 10 bases. Germline V gene sequence: CDR1 DFQATT, CDR2 SNEGSKA (reference sequence). V gave up 6 bases and J gave up 5 bases; unmatched junction bases: 9. The CDR3 loop spans 14 amino acids. CDR3 region: CSASPGTGETEAFF. The DNA for the CDR3 is TGCAGTGCGAGTCCCGGGACAGGGGAAACTGAAGCTTTCTTT.

This clonotype was recorded a few times. The genes are TRBV3-1 and TRBJ2-7; 12 nucleotides line up with TRBD2. The CDR3 contains 15 residues. V lost 2 bases to trimming and J lost 7 bases; unmatched junction nucleotides: 6. CDR1 is LGHDT, CDR2 YNNKEL, per germline (reference sequence). The CDR3, as DNA: TGTGCCAGCAGCCAAAGGCCTAGCGGGAGGGAAGAGCAGTACTTC. This encodes CASSQRPSGREEQYF.

J is TRBJ1-6 and V is TRBV5-1; D is uncertain. The germline V and J ends were trimmed by 3 bases and 0 bases, with 16 bases remaining between them. The CDR3 has 18 residues. Germline CDR1 SGHRS, CDR2 YFSETQ. The CDR3, as DNA: TGCGCCAGCAGCTCCTGGCCCCCGGAGGGCTCCTATAATTCACCCCTCCACTTT. It encodes CASSSWPPEGSYNSPLHF.

The chain links TRBV25-1 to TRBJ2-2; 8 bases align to TRBD2. From germline, CDR1 is MGHDK and CDR2 SYGVNS. Germline trimming cut 3 bases from V and 1 base from J; bases unmatched to any gene: 4. The CDR3 has 16 residues. The CDR3 loop is CASSETSVLNTGELFF. In nucleotides, the CDR3 is TGTGCCAGCAGTGAGACTAGCGTATTGAACACCGGGGAGCTGTTTTTT.

V gene TRBV19 combines with J gene TRBJ2-5; possible D gene TRBD2, 6 bases. The germline CDR1 and CDR2 sequences are LNHDA and SQIVND (reference sequence). This CDR3 spans 15 amino acids. V was cut by 5 bases and J by 2 bases, with 15 bases left in between. CDR3 coding DNA: TGTGCCAGTAGTGGGGCCGGGACTCGTCAAGAGACCCAGTACTTC. Translated: CASSGAGTRQETQYF.

The CDR3 bases are TGCAGCACACAAAGACAGGAGAACACTGAAGCTTTCTTT. It translates to CSTQRQENTEAFF. The chain has TRBV29-1 and TRBJ1-1, with D perhaps TRBD1 (6 bases). V lost 8 bases and J lost 1, with 14 bases in between. CDR3 length: 13 residues. Germline CDR1 SQVTM, CDR2 ANQGSEA.

This clonotype was observed at least ten times. The CDR3 DNA follows: TGTGCCAGCAGAAGGACAGGGGGGAGCACTGAAGCTTTCTTT. Amino acids: CASRRTGGSTEAFF. The chain joins TRBV11-1 to TRBJ1-1; 10 nucleotides match TRBD1. The V segment lost 6 bases and the J segment 4 bases; nucleotides outside the gene matches: 5. The V gene's germline CDR1 is SGHAT and CDR2 FQDESV (reference sequence). The CDR3 is 14 residues long.